The 3 T cell receptor beta chains reported below all come from one sample, sequenced in a study of T cell responses to AZD1222 COVID-19 vaccine. TCRdb's table, derived via immunoSEQ multiplex PCR, lists solely in-frame clones and lacks some. The sample has some 100,000 clones, 88% seen once. Sequencing used peripheral blood, obtained on day 0 of AZD1222 vaccination. These receptors were taken from an adult in good health.

The J gene is TRBJ2-7, the V gene TRBV7-2; 10 bases map to TRBD2. There are 15 residues in the CDR3. Trimming removed 1 base from V and 1 base from J; junction bases left unmatched: 1. Germline CDR1 is SGHTA and CDR2 is FQGNSA. The CDR3 nucleotides read TGTGCCAGCAGCTTAGGGACTAGCGGATCCTACGAGCAGTACTTC. Protein: CASSLGTSGSYEQYF.

The J gene is TRBJ2-2, the V gene TRBV11-2; D unresolved. The CDR3 has 16 residues. In germline, CDR1 is SGHAT, CDR2 FQNNGV. V lost 3 bases, J lost 7 bases, and 18 bases lay in between. The CDR3 is CASSFRTAGSGGELFF. Here the CDR3 DNA reads TGTGCCAGCAGCTTTCGTACGGCAGGTTCTGGCGGGGAGCTGTTTTTT.

CDR3 coding DNA: TGTGCCAGCAGTTCGACAGGGGCCCACACCATATATTTT. This codes for CASSSTGAHTIYF. The V and J genes are TRBV12-3 or TRBV12-4 and TRBJ1-3, with TRBD1 matching 8 bases. The CDR3 runs to 13 residues. With 4 bases clipped from V and 8 bases from J, the junction kept 4 bases outside the gene matches.